Sequencing of this TCR beta chain was carried out in a study of blood T cell repertoires in COVID-19. For the study at large: COVID-19 samples, acute and convalescent, were from the United States, Italy and Spain.

The assay was immunoSEQ multiplex PCR, and TCRdb's table has in-frame clones only and misses some. The sample carries 280,000 or so clones, about 91% recorded once. This CDR3 spans 19 amino acids. This sequence was found in a woman aged 55 to 70 with acute or convalescent COVID-19. Input material: peripheral blood. This chain links TRBV12-2 with TRBJ1-3; the D segment call TRBD1 is taken from the table without a DNA check. TRBV12-2 is noted as a pseudogene. This CDR3 is CASRWGAQEDREPGNTIYF. The DNA of the CDR3 is TGTGCAAGTCGCTGGGGGGCCCAAGAAGACAGGGAGCCTGGAAACACCATATATTTT.